Listed here are 2 T cell receptor beta chains from one sample, sequenced in a study of molecular identifiers for immune sequencing clone quantification. From the PCR reads, TCRdb called clonotypes with MiXCR, one entry per CDR3 protein. The sample records more than 250,000 distinct CDR3 sequences, over 20% being singletons. Sequences were obtained from naive CD8+ T cells from blood, with Jurkat cell RNA spiked in. Stated subset: FACS-sorted CD8+CD4-CCR7+CD45RA+ naive T cells. These receptors all stem from a human donor in good health. Some libraries in this study had Jurkat cell RNA spiked in.

Of note for this clonotype: The germline gene is not matched at one end of the junction; a read error may be the cause. V and J are TRBV27 and TRBJ2-3; D possibly uses TRBD1 or TRBD2 (6 bases each). Germline V lookup: CDR1 MNHEY, CDR2 SMNVEV (reference sequence). The CDR3 is 16 amino acids. This CDR3 reads CASTREPHGGTGTQYF. CDR3 nucleotide sequence: TGTGCCAGCACTCGGGAACCCCACGGGGGCACAGGTACGCAGTATTTT.

This clonotype was picked up many times. The chain employs TRBV18 and TRBJ2-5, with unresolved D. Deletions cut 4 bases from V and 3 bases from J, with 21 bases between. Germline CDR1 reads KGHSH; CDR2 reads LQKENI. This CDR3 is 17 amino acids long. The CDR3 DNA follows: TGTGCCAGCTCACAAGATCCCGGCAACCGCCTAAAAGAGACCCAGTACTTC. Its protein product is CASSQDPGNRLKETQYF.